The clone carrying this T cell receptor beta chain showed up just a few times. A second roughly 7 to 12 cycle PCR used barcoded and J-beta primers. TCRdb passed the 5' RACE reads through MiXCR, listing each CDR3 protein once. This table has over 700,000 distinct CDR3 sequences, around 25% appearing once. Trimming took off 4 bases at V and 4 bases at J, with 18 bases between the two ends. CDR1 is SGHKS, CDR2 YYEKEE, per germline (reference sequence). This CDR3 contains 16 residues. This specimen comes from a study of blood T cells in healthy people across ages. These same records also appear under a second study, on T cells of mothers and their children.

The sequence derives from a boy aged 5-17 years in good health. This rearrangement joins TRBV5-5 to TRBJ1-5, with D possibly being TRBD1 (6 bases). Sequencing was performed on blood. The CDR3 here is CASSLKGGGGNQPQHF. Written as DNA, the CDR3 is TGTGCCAGCAGCCTGAAAGGGGGGGGAGGGAATCAGCCCCAGCATTTT.